The next 26 T cell receptor beta chains were all read from a single sample in a study of T-cell memory formation after mild COVID-19. TCRdb reanalysed the 5' RACE reads using MiXCR and keeps one entry per CDR3 protein. The sample lists 300,000 to 400,000 distinct CDR3 sequences; around 21% were seen once. Sequencing was done on a sample of PBMCs or a T cell subset sorted from them (not recorded which). The receptors were sampled from an adult woman who had mild COVID-19 (a few samples of this study predate the infection). Cell type and time point are not known.

The chain employs TRBV20-1 and TRBJ1-2; 8 bases match TRBD1. Germline lookup yields CDR1 DFQATT and CDR2 SNEGSKA (reference sequence). The CDR3 loop spans 16 amino acids. The V gene end was trimmed by 1 base and the J gene end by 1 base; junction bases not matched to a gene: 8. In DNA form, the CDR3 reads TGCAGTGCTAGAGGGGATTTGGGACAGGTTAACTATGGCTACACCTTC. Protein product: CSARGDLGQVNYGYTF.

The V call is TRBV4-3, the J call TRBJ1-4; D remains ambiguous. The V end was cut by 0 bases, the J end by 8 bases, with 7 bases between. From germline, CDR1 is LGHNA and CDR2 YSLEER. The CDR3 extends over 13 amino acids. CDR3 in amino acids: CASSQDRGEKLFF. The CDR3, as DNA: TGCGCCAGCAGCCAAGACAGAGGAGAAAAACTGTTTTTT.

The chain links TRBV7-3 to TRBJ2-3; possibly TRBD2 for D (7 bases). V lost 0 bases, J lost 3 bases, and 13 bases lay in between. The CDR3 has 16 amino acids. Germline CDR1 reads SGHTA; CDR2 reads FQGTGA. The CDR3 reads CASSLTIGGLTDTQYF. As DNA, the CDR3 is TGTGCCAGCAGCTTAACGATCGGGGGGCTTACAGATACGCAGTATTTT.

This clonotype occurred many times. V usage is TRBV7-9 and J usage is TRBJ2-3; D is perhaps TRBD2 (6 bases). The CDR3 has 14 amino acids. Trimming stripped 4 bases from V and 0 bases from J, with 8 bases between. Germline CDR1 SEHNR, CDR2 FQNEAQ (reference sequence). As DNA, the CDR3 is TGTGCCAGCAGCTCCGGGACTAGCACAGATACGCAGTATTTT. Translated: CASSSGTSTDTQYF. The full variable domain, in which reference TRBV7-9 and TRBJ2-3 provide the parts outside the CDR3, is DTGVSQNPRHKITKRGQNVTFRCDPISEHNRLYWYRQTLGQGPEFLTYFQNEAQLEKSRLLSDRFSAERPKGSFSTLEIQRTEQGDSAMYLCASSSGTSTDTQYFGPGTRLTVL.

This clonotype was picked up one time. The chain recombines TRBV27 with TRBJ1-6, with D unresolved. Germline CDR1 is MNHEY and CDR2 is SMNVEV (reference sequence). V lost 3 bases to trimming and J lost 0 bases, with 6 bases between them. The CDR3 has 15 residues. The chain's CDR3 is CASSLRDSYNSPLHF. The CDR3 nucleotides are TGTGCCAGCAGTTTGAGGGACTCCTATAATTCACCCCTCCACTTT.

This clonotype was counted at least ten times. This chain joins TRBV11-2 and TRBJ2-1; 10 nucleotides agree with TRBD2. CDR1 is SGHAT, CDR2 FQNNGV, per germline. V lost 5 bases and J lost 4; bases outside the gene matches: 5. The CDR3 spans 15 residues. For the CDR3, the DNA is TGTGCCAGCAGCCAGACTAGCGGGCCGTACAATGAGCAGTTCTTC. It specifies CASSQTSGPYNEQFF.

This chain uses TRBV12-3 or TRBV12-4 with TRBJ2-1; the match to TRBD2 covers 10 bases. After removal of 6 bases from V and 9 bases from J, the junction contained 26 bases not matched to a gene. The CDR3 is made up of 20 amino acids. The CDR3 region is CASSPTFAHPGLAEGTEQFF. CDR3 nucleotide sequence: TGTGCCAGCAGCCCAACTTTTGCCCACCCCGGACTAGCGGAGGGGACTGAGCAGTTCTTC.

The rearrangement links TRBV7-2 to TRBJ2-3; weak D call: TRBD2 (5 bases). Germline assignment: CDR1 SGHTA and CDR2 FQGNSA. The CDR3 has 16 amino acids. The V end was cut by 4 bases, the J end by 0 bases, with 14 bases between. The CDR3 sequence is CASSSGINPSTDTQYF. For the CDR3, the DNA is TGTGCCAGCAGCTCCGGGATCAACCCTAGCACAGATACGCAGTATTTT.

This chain links TRBV25-1 with TRBJ2-7; no firm D call. CDR3 length equals 14 residues. Per germline, CDR1 MGHDK and CDR2 SYGVNS. V was clipped by 1 base and J by 3 bases, with 10 bases between them. CDR3 nucleotides: TGTGCCAGCAGTGAATTAGACGGGCGCTACGAGCAGTACTTC. It specifies CASSELDGRYEQYF.

The chain employs TRBV5-1 and TRBJ2-7; D ambiguous. This CDR3 is built from 15 residues. Looked up from germline, CDR1 is SGHRS and CDR2 is YFSETQ. V lost 0 bases to trimming and J lost 6 bases, with 16 bases between them. CDR3 DNA sequence: TGCGCCAGCAGCTTGGTAACGCTAGGCCGTCGCGAGCAGTACTTC. The encoded protein is CASSLVTLGRREQYF.

This rearrangement joins TRBV7-9 to TRBJ1-1; the match to TRBD1 covers 7 bases. The CDR3 totals 15 residues. The J segment lost 3 bases and the V segment lost 1 base, leaving 5 bases of the junction unmatched. Germline values: CDR1 SEHNR, CDR2 FQNEAQ (reference sequence). CDR3 DNA: TGTGCCAGCAGCTTAGAAACAGGGGCAGACACTGAAGCTTTCTTT. Translating it yields CASSLETGADTEAFF. The full variable domain, its missing parts supplied by reference TRBV7-9 and TRBJ1-1, is DTGVSQNPRHKITKRGQNVTFRCDPISEHNRLYWYRQTLGQGPEFLTYFQNEAQLEKSRLLSDRFSAERPKGSFSTLEIQRTEQGDSAMYLCASSLETGADTEAFFGQGTRLTVV.

The genes are TRBV12-3 or TRBV12-4 and TRBJ2-1, with 8 bases fitting TRBD2. J lost 8 bases, V lost 4 bases, and 13 bases had no gene match. CDR3 length equals 16 residues. This CDR3 reads CASSWSYSGSFYEQFF. The CDR3 nucleotides read TGTGCCAGCAGTTGGTCCTACAGCGGGAGTTTCTATGAGCAGTTCTTC.

This clonotype has only a few counts. The rearrangement uses TRBV18 and TRBJ1-1; TRBD1 matches at 10 bases. The CDR3 extends over 16 amino acids. V shed 3 bases, J shed 0 bases, and the junction held 4 bases outside the gene matches. CDR1 KGHSH and CDR2 LQKENI come from the germline V gene. CDR3 in amino acids: CASSPGTGALNTEAFF. CDR3 DNA sequence: TGTGCCAGCTCACCGGGGACAGGGGCCCTGAACACTGAAGCTTTCTTT.

This rearrangement joins TRBV2 to TRBJ2-3; 9 nucleotides match TRBD1. There are 16 residues in the CDR3. CDR1 and CDR2 from the germline V gene are SNHLY and FYNNEI. Trimming at V came to 6 bases and at J to 3 bases, leaving 10 bases not matched to a gene. The CDR3 DNA sequence: TGTGCCAGCAGCCGCGGGACAGGGCCCGTTACAGATACGCAGTATTTT. It is translated as CASSRGTGPVTDTQYF. The variable domain in full, completed from reference TRBV2 and TRBJ2-3, reads EPEVTQTPSHQVTQMGQEVILRCVPISNHLYFYWYRQILGQKVEFLVSFYNNEISEKSEIFDDQFSVERPDGSNFTLKIRSTKLEDSAMYFCASSRGTGPVTDTQYFGPGTRLTVL.

The CDR3 coding sequence is TGCGCCAGCAGCTCGCTAGTTAGCGGAGATAAAAACAATGAGCAGTTCTTC. It yields the protein CASSSLVSGDKNNEQFF. The V and J genes are TRBV5-1 and TRBJ2-1, with D maybe TRBD2 (6 bases). Trimming took off 3 bases at V and 5 bases at J, with 21 bases between the two ends. Germline values: CDR1 SGHRS, CDR2 YFSETQ. This CDR3 has 17 amino acids.

The sample holds a few counts of this clonotype. The rearrangement links TRBV6-5 to TRBJ2-7, with no clear D. This CDR3 has 11 amino acids. The V gene lost 7 bases and the J gene lost 3 bases, with 7 bases spanning the gap. Germline CDR1 MNHEY, CDR2 SVGAGI. The CDR3 protein is CASIENYEQYF. The CDR3 DNA reads as TGTGCCAGCATAGAAAACTACGAGCAGTACTTC.

This clonotype appeared a few times. The V gene is TRBV4-1, the J gene TRBJ2-5; D is unresolved. Between the trimmed V and J ends, which lost 0 bases and 4 bases, there was a span of 9 bases. Germline V CDR1 and CDR2: MGHRA, YSYEKL. CDR3 length: 14 residues. The CDR3 nucleotides read TGCGCCAGCAGCCAAGACACGAATGGAGAGACCCAGTACTTC. Encoded protein: CASSQDTNGETQYF.

This chain links TRBV7-2 with TRBJ2-1; D may be TRBD2 (6 bases). The CDR3 is 15 residues long. Trimming pared 5 bases from V and 7 bases from J, leaving 18 bases between. Per germline, CDR1 SGHTA and CDR2 FQGNSA. The CDR3 sequence: CASSLRSAGWNEQFF. Written as DNA, the CDR3 is TGTGCCAGCAGCCTCCGTTCGGCGGGATGGAATGAGCAGTTCTTC.

This clonotype was counted ten times or more. The J gene is TRBJ1-1, the V gene TRBV12-3 or TRBV12-4, with 10 bases that match TRBD1. The CDR3 is made up of 16 amino acids. The junction had 2 bases not matched to a gene; V was cut back by 1 base and J by 0 bases. The CDR3 spells CASSLGQGALNTEAFF. The CDR3 nucleotides read TGTGCCAGCAGTTTAGGACAGGGGGCTTTGAACACTGAAGCTTTCTTT.

This rearrangement joins TRBV4-1 to TRBJ1-1, with D hard to call. V was pared by 6 bases and J by 1 base, with 12 bases between. CDR1 and CDR2 from the germline V gene are MGHRA and YSYEKL. The CDR3 has 14 amino acids. CDR3 sequence reads: CASSLKGTNTEAFF. The CDR3, as DNA: TGCGCCAGCAGTTTAAAGGGAACGAACACTGAAGCTTTCTTT.

The sample holds a few counts of this clonotype. The rearrangement joins TRBV29-1 to TRBJ2-1; the D gene is possibly TRBD1 (5 bases). This CDR3 has 12 amino acids. Deletions cut 3 bases from V and 5 bases from J, with 8 bases between. The germline V gene has CDR1 SQVTM and CDR2 ANQGSEA. CDR3: CSVEGLHNEQFF. The CDR3, as DNA: TGCAGCGTTGAGGGGCTCCACAATGAGCAGTTCTTC.

The rearrangement links TRBV5-4 to TRBJ2-5; D call uncertain. Germline V gene data show CDR1 as SGHNT and CDR2 as YYREEE (reference sequence). The V and J ends lost 5 bases and 1 base respectively, with 15 bases between them. The CDR3 sequence is 15 residues long. DNA for the CDR3: TGTGCCAGCAGTCGTCCTGGTCGGGTCCAAGAGACCCAGTACTTC. This encodes CASSRPGRVQETQYF.

The sample holds a few counts of this clonotype. The chain is built from TRBV7-9 and TRBJ2-2, with TRBD1 identical over 9 bases. The CDR3 has 15 amino acids. Trimming cost V 4 bases and J 5 bases; bases outside gene matches: 5. CDR1 is SEHNR and CDR2 is FQNEAQ in the germline V gene (reference sequence). The CDR3 region has the DNA TGTGCCAGCAGCTCCCGGGACAGGGAGACCGGGGAGCTGTTTTTT. This encodes CASSSRDRETGELFF.

The chain links TRBV12-3 or TRBV12-4 to TRBJ2-7; TRBD1 matches at 7 bases. The J segment lost 6 bases and the V segment lost 3 bases, leaving 8 bases of the junction unmatched. This CDR3 is 14 amino acids long. Here the CDR3 reads CASSFGRGMGEQYF. The DNA of the CDR3 is TGTGCCAGCAGTTTTGGCAGGGGGATGGGCGAGCAGTACTTC.

This clonotype occurred a few times. V and J are TRBV30 and TRBJ2-2, with D possibly being TRBD1 or TRBD2 (5 bases each). The CDR3 loop spans 15 amino acids. Germline V lookup: CDR1 GTSNPN, CDR2 SVGIG (reference sequence). The germline V and J ends were trimmed by 0 bases and 4 bases, with 12 bases remaining between them. The CDR3 DNA reads as TGTGCCTGGAGTGTACTGGCAGGGAGCACCGGGGAGCTGTTTTTT. Its translation is CAWSVLAGSTGELFF.

This clonotype was observed a few times. The chain combines TRBV20-1 with TRBJ2-3; D may be TRBD2 (5 bases). This CDR3 contains 14 residues. Germline values: CDR1 DFQATT, CDR2 SNEGSKA (reference sequence). Between the trimmed V and J ends, which lost 3 bases and 4 bases, there was a span of 14 bases. This CDR3 is CSASPPTSPDTQYF. For the CDR3, the DNA is TGCAGTGCTAGCCCCCCTACTAGTCCAGATACGCAGTATTTT.